The TCR beta chain described here comes from a study of CD8+ T cells in alopecia areata. Study conclusions and caveats: Sequence data from scalp samples additionally include resident alphabeta T cells of normal skin. Researchers report lesional scalp, most notably alopecia totalis/universalis, outstripped normal scalp in clonality. Possibly because of HLA-related factors, TCR sharing was less clear across patients than in mice.

Extracted RNA was reverse transcribed, and the resulting cDNA served as sequencing template. Data came from immunoSEQ multiplex PCR; TCRdb stores just in-frame clones and leaves some out. The table has roughly 150,000 clones, around 54% seen once. V was pared by 0 bases and J by 7 bases, with 14 bases between. Germline CDR1 and CDR2: SGDLS and YYNGEE. CDR3 size: 15 residues. Sorting separated CD4+ and CD8+ T cells out of PBMCs. This clone has only a few counts. The antigen is unknown. This TCR derives from a human donor in good health. The material sequenced was CD4+ T cells sorted from blood. The gene calls are TRBV9 and TRBJ1-5; perhaps TRBD1 as D (6 bases). The CDR3 is CASSVGPDSRQPQHF. The CDR3 DNA follows: TGTGCCAGCAGCGTAGGGCCGGACAGTAGGCAGCCCCAGCATTTT.